The 22 T cell receptor beta chains in this list originate from one sample, sequenced in a study of T cells after yellow fever vaccination. Each CDR3 protein is one row after TCRdb ran MiXCR on the 5' RACE reads. The repertoire holds 200,000 to 250,000 distinct CDR3 sequences, with 6.9% as singletons. The input for sequencing was CD4+ T cells sorted from PBMCs, taken 15 days after the yellow fever booster vaccination. The receptors originated from a man aged 25 to 45 who received the YFV17D yellow fever vaccine.

The chain employs TRBV5-1 and TRBJ2-1; 8 nucleotides match TRBD2. With V trimmed by 0 bases and J by 6 bases, 2 bases remained unmatched. Per germline, CDR1 SGHRS and CDR2 YFSETQ. The CDR3 length is 14 residues. The CDR3 sequence is CASSLAGRGNEQFF. Here the CDR3 DNA reads TGCGCCAGCAGCTTGGCCGGGAGGGGCAATGAGCAGTTCTTC. Full variable domain (missing parts from reference TRBV5-1 and TRBJ2-1): KAGVTQTPRYLIKTRGQQVTLSCSPISGHRSVSWYQQTPGQGLQFLFEYFSETQRNKGNFPGRFSGRQFSNSRSEMNVSTLELGDSALYLCASSLAGRGNEQFFGPGTRLTVL.

In its sample, this clonotype was seen many times. The CDR3 reads CASSPEGKSYNEQFF. The CDR3 DNA sequence: TGTGCCAGTAGTCCCGAGGGAAAGTCCTACAATGAGCAGTTCTTC. The rearrangement joins TRBV19 to TRBJ2-1; a weak D match, TRBD2 (5 bases). Germline values: CDR1 LNHDA, CDR2 SQIVND (reference sequence). The CDR3 has 15 residues. With 5 bases removed from V and 1 base from J, the gap between germline ends came to 12 bases.

Only a few counts were recorded for this clonotype. The chain joins TRBV5-1 to TRBJ2-7; D possibly corresponds to TRBD1 (6 bases). The germline V gene has CDR1 SGHRS and CDR2 YFSETQ. Trimming removed 4 bases from V and 6 bases from J, with 11 bases in between. The CDR3 has 12 amino acids. The chain's CDR3 is CASSRGQSEQYF. In DNA form, the CDR3 reads TGCGCCAGCAGCCGCGGACAGAGCGAGCAGTACTTC.

This clonotype came up many times. The chain has TRBV20-1 and TRBJ2-1, with 11 bases aligning to TRBD2. This CDR3 spans 14 amino acids. Germline-derived CDR1 and CDR2 are DFQATT and SNEGSKA (reference sequence). J gave up 5 bases and V 5 bases, and 5 bases lay outside the gene matches. As DNA, the CDR3 is TGCAGTGCTGGAACTAGCGGGGGAAACAATGAGCAGTTCTTC. It yields the protein CSAGTSGGNNEQFF.

The chain has TRBV5-1 and TRBJ2-7, with D tentatively TRBD1 (6 bases). The CDR3 has 13 amino acids. Trimming took 6 bases from V and 1 from J, leaving 11 bases between them. CDR1 is SGHRS, CDR2 YFSETQ, per germline. CDR3 coding DNA: TGCGCCAGCAACAAACAGGGTTCCTACGAGCAGTACTTC. Translating gives CASNKQGSYEQYF.

There are a few counts of this clonotype. The rearrangement uses TRBV5-1 and TRBJ2-1, with a possible D match to TRBD2 (5 bases). The V gene's germline CDR1 is SGHRS and CDR2 YFSETQ. There are 14 residues in the CDR3. The germline V and J ends were trimmed by 0 bases and 9 bases, with 13 bases remaining between them. CDR3 DNA: TGCGCCAGCAGCTTGGCGGTCGGGAATGGTGAGCAGTTCTTC. Protein product: CASSLAVGNGEQFF.

The sample holds many counts of this clonotype. This chain uses TRBV21-1 with TRBJ2-1; the table's D call, TRBD2, has no DNA check behind it. TRBV21-1 is noted as a pseudogene. The CDR3 covers 21 residues. CDR3 nucleotides: TGTGCCAGCAGCAAAGTCCCTCGACTAGCGGGAGCCCTTAGCTCCTACAATGAGCAGTTCTTC. Translated: CASSKVPRLAGALSSYNEQFF.

This clonotype was seen repeatedly, ten times or more. The V and J genes are TRBV7-9 and TRBJ2-1, with 7 nucleotides matching TRBD1. Trimming cost V 10 bases and J 2 bases; bases outside gene matches: 8. There are 14 residues in the CDR3. Germline values: CDR1 SEHNR, CDR2 FQNEAQ (reference sequence). CDR3 loop: CATPRDRTYNEQFF. The CDR3 DNA sequence: TGTGCCACCCCTCGGGACAGAACCTACAATGAGCAGTTCTTC.

The gene calls are TRBV5-1 and TRBJ1-1; TRBD1 is a possible D gene (6 bases). CDR3 size: 13 residues. Trimming cost V 0 bases and J 11 bases, with 14 bases left between them. Germline CDR1 and CDR2: SGHRS and YFSETQ. CDR3 residues: CASSLAWTAGAFF. CDR3 DNA: TGCGCCAGCAGCTTGGCCTGGACAGCTGGGGCTTTCTTT.

The J gene is TRBJ2-3, the V gene TRBV6-2 or TRBV6-3, with a possible D match to TRBD2 (6 bases). Germline V gene lookup returns CDR1 MNHEY and CDR2 SVGEGT. The CDR3 extends over 15 amino acids. V shed 6 bases and J shed 0 bases, with 13 bases lying between them. CDR3 amino acids: CASRGDRGSTDTQYF. Written as DNA, the CDR3 is TGTGCCAGCAGGGGGGACCGGGGGAGCACAGATACGCAGTATTTT.

This clonotype has a handful of counts. The J gene is TRBJ1-1, the V gene TRBV5-4; D gene unclear. The CDR3 has 13 amino acids. The V end was cut by 4 bases, the J end by 1 base, with 8 bases between. The germline CDR1 and CDR2 sequences are SGHNT and YYREEE (reference sequence). The CDR3: CASSKTQNTEAFF. The CDR3 bases are TGTGCCAGCAGCAAGACACAGAACACTGAAGCTTTCTTT.

At least ten counts were recorded for this clonotype. This chain uses TRBV20-1 with TRBJ2-6, with D perhaps matching TRBD1 or TRBD2 (5 bases each). Germline CDR1 DFQATT, CDR2 SNEGSKA (reference sequence). This CDR3 contains 15 residues. Trimming cost V 0 bases and J 3 bases, with 9 bases left between them. The CDR3 loop reads CSARDPGLGANVLTF. DNA of the CDR3: TGCAGTGCTAGAGATCCGGGGCTTGGGGCCAACGTCCTGACTTTC.

This chain links TRBV20-1 with TRBJ2-6; tentatively, D is TRBD1 or TRBD2 (6 bases each). Germline CDR1 reads DFQATT; CDR2 reads SNEGSKA (reference sequence). The V gene lost 6 bases and the J gene lost 4 bases, with 13 bases spanning the gap. The CDR3 sequence is 14 residues long. CDR3 protein: CSASTGAGANVLTF. Here the CDR3 DNA reads TGCAGTGCATCGACGGGGGCAGGGGCCAACGTCCTGACTTTC.

This CDR3 is CASSLGRSGVSEQFF. The CDR3 nucleotides are TGTGCCAGCAGCTTAGGACGTAGCGGGGTCAGTGAGCAGTTCTTC. This rearrangement joins TRBV7-2 to TRBJ2-1; TRBD2 matches 8 bases. The CDR3 sequence is 15 residues long. Germline V gene lookup returns CDR1 SGHTA and CDR2 FQGNSA. The V and J ends lost 1 base and 9 bases, in that order; junction bases with no gene match: 8.

The genes are TRBV4-3 and TRBJ2-3; no reliable D call. Germline CDR1 is LGHNA and CDR2 is YSLEER. The V gene lost 0 bases and the J gene lost 4 bases, with 11 bases spanning the gap. The length of the CDR3 is 15 residues. CDR3 loop: CASSQDNGPADTQYF. The CDR3 nucleotides read TGCGCCAGCAGCCAAGACAACGGGCCGGCAGATACGCAGTATTTT.

Only a few counts were recorded for this clonotype. J is TRBJ2-7 and V is TRBV6-1; 11 bases match TRBD2. The trim removed 6 bases at V and 2 bases at J, leaving 6 bases unmatched. CDR1 and CDR2 (germline): MNHNS, SASEGT. This CDR3 has 15 residues. CDR3 sequence: CASRDQLAGAYEQYF. CDR3 nucleotides: TGTGCCAGCAGGGACCAACTAGCGGGAGCCTACGAGCAGTACTTC.

This clonotype was seen at least ten times. The V call is TRBV24-1, the J call TRBJ2-4; D remains unclear. Germline V gene lookup returns CDR1 KGHDR and CDR2 SFDVKD. The CDR3 runs 14 residues. The V gene lost 2 bases and the J gene lost 4 bases, with 8 bases spanning the gap. The CDR3 nucleotides are TGTGCCACCAGTGATTCTTCCTGGAAAAACATTCAGTACTTC. It yields the protein CATSDSSWKNIQYF.

This clonotype was detected only a few times. This chain links TRBV20-1 with TRBJ1-6, with 7 bases aligning to TRBD1. V shed 6 bases and J 5 bases; nucleotides not matched to a gene: 7. This CDR3 is built from 14 residues. From germline, CDR1 is DFQATT and CDR2 SNEGSKA (reference sequence). Written as DNA, the CDR3 is TGCAGTGCACAGACAGGGTTCGATAATTCACCCCTCCACTTT. It yields the protein CSAQTGFDNSPLHF.

This clonotype was observed many times. The chain joins TRBV7-2 to TRBJ2-4; the D is unclear. The V end was cut by 0 bases, the J end by 3 bases, with 6 bases between. The germline V gene has CDR1 SGHTA and CDR2 FQGNSA. The CDR3 is made up of 14 amino acids. CDR3 protein: CASSLASSKNIQYF. The CDR3 nucleotides are TGTGCCAGCAGCTTAGCCAGCAGCAAAAACATTCAGTACTTC.

This clonotype occurred a few times. For the CDR3, the DNA is TGTGCCAGTAGTCAACGGCTAGCGGGACACTACAATGAGCAGTTCTTC. Translating it yields CASSQRLAGHYNEQFF. The gene calls are TRBV19 and TRBJ2-1; 9 bases match TRBD2. V shed 5 bases, J shed 3 bases, and the junction held 8 bases outside the gene matches. This CDR3 comprises 16 residues. The germline V gene encodes CDR1 LNHDA and CDR2 SQIVND (reference sequence).

This clonotype occurred many times. The chain carries TRBV7-2 and TRBJ2-3; possible D gene TRBD2, 5 bases. V dropped 6 bases and J dropped 2 bases, with 9 bases sitting between them. The length of the CDR3 is 13 residues. Germline CDR1 reads SGHTA; CDR2 reads FQGNSA. The CDR3 DNA is TGTGCCAGCAGAGGACTTAACACAGATACGCAGTATTTT. Its translation is CASRGLNTDTQYF.

The rearrangement joins TRBV10-3 to TRBJ2-7; D call uncertain. V gave up 4 bases and J gave up 1 base, with 8 bases separating them. The V gene's germline CDR1 is ENHRY and CDR2 SYGVKD. This CDR3 is 13 amino acids long. CDR3 sequence: CAISGAESYEQYF. In nucleotides, the CDR3 is TGTGCCATCAGTGGCGCCGAATCCTACGAGCAGTACTTC.